One sample yielded the 10 T cell receptor beta chains listed below, sequenced in a study of blood T cell repertoires in COVID-19. The repertoire was sequenced with immunoSEQ multiplex PCR; TCRdb's copy has only in-frame clones and lacks some. This sample has 300,000 or so clones, with more than 70% found just once. The sequenced sample was peripheral blood. Receptors originate from a young man who had recovered from COVID-19.

This chain uses TRBV7-9 with TRBJ2-1; TRBD2 might be the D (6 bases). The CDR3 loop spans 20 amino acids. Deletions cut 5 bases from V and 9 bases from J, with 35 bases between. Germline CDR1 reads SEHNR; CDR2 reads FQNEAQ (reference sequence). Here the CDR3 reads CASSIPTLSSGVQKGPEQFF. The CDR3 DNA follows: TGTGCCAGCAGCATACCCACACTTTCCTCGGGGGTGCAAAAGGGTCCTGAGCAGTTCTTC.

The chain is built from TRBV27 and TRBJ1-6; D call uncertain. CDR1 and CDR2 from the germline V gene are MNHEY and SMNVEV (reference sequence). The CDR3 sequence is 12 residues long. The germline V and J ends were trimmed by 2 bases and 9 bases, with 5 bases remaining between them. The CDR3 region has the DNA TGTGCCAGCAGTTTAGTCGGTTCACCCCTCCACTTT. This encodes CASSLVGSPLHF.

The genes are TRBV12-2 and TRBJ1-6. TRBV12-2 is a pseudogene locus. The CDR3 is 18 amino acids. CDR3 DNA: TGTGCAAGTCGCTTAAAAGTCGGTCGTCCGGGGAATAATTCACCCCTCCACTTT. It encodes CASRLKVGRPGNNSPLHF.

This clone occurred once. The CDR3 region has the DNA TGTGCCAGCAGTTACTCGGACAGGTCGCCCTACGAGCAGTACTTC. This codes for CASSYSDRSPYEQYF. This chain joins TRBV6-5 and TRBJ2-7; TRBD1 agrees at 7 bases. The V gene's germline CDR1 is MNHEY and CDR2 SVGAGI. CDR3 length: 15 residues. V gave up 0 bases and J gave up 2 bases; unmatched junction bases: 4.

The chain links TRBV7-6 to TRBJ2-1; TRBD2 is a possible D gene (6 bases). Germline V gene data show CDR1 as SGHVS and CDR2 as FNYEAQ. The CDR3 is made up of 16 amino acids. V shed 0 bases and J shed 1 base, with 10 bases lying between them. DNA of the CDR3: TGTGCCAGCAGCTTAGCGACGGCGGGGTCCTACAATGAGCAGTTCTTC. This encodes CASSLATAGSYNEQFF. The full variable domain, its missing parts supplied by reference TRBV7-6 and TRBJ2-1, is GAGVSQSPRYKVTKRGQDVALRCDPISGHVSLYWYRQALGQGPEFLTYFNYEAQQDKSGLPNDRFSAERPEGSISTLTIQRTEQRDSAMYRCASSLATAGSYNEQFFGPGTRLTVL.

The chain recombines TRBV6-6 with TRBJ2-3; 8 bases map to TRBD2. Germline V CDR1 and CDR2: MNHNY, SVGAGI (reference sequence). After removal of 0 bases from V and 6 bases from J, the junction contained 5 bases not matched to a gene. The CDR3 is 15 residues long. CDR3 residues: CASSYSTGGRDTQYF. The CDR3, as DNA: TGTGCCAGCAGTTACTCGACGGGGGGGCGGGATACGCAGTATTTT.

The chain links TRBV5-1 to TRBJ1-5, with D maybe TRBD1 (6 bases). The CDR3 sequence is 16 residues long. From germline, CDR1 is SGHRS and CDR2 YFSETQ. Trimming shortened V by 4 bases and J by 3 bases, and 17 bases separated the two germline ends. CDR3 protein: CASSPTGGGINQPQHF. CDR3 nucleotides: TGCGCCAGCAGCCCGACGGGAGGGGGGATCAATCAGCCCCAGCATTTT. Together with reference TRBV5-1 and TRBJ1-5, the CDR3 gives the full variable domain: KAGVTQTPRYLIKTRGQQVTLSCSPISGHRSVSWYQQTPGQGLQFLFEYFSETQRNKGNFPGRFSGRQFSNSRSEMNVSTLELGDSALYLCASSPTGGGINQPQHFGDGTRLSIL.

This clone has a handful of counts. The V gene is TRBV7-8, the J gene TRBJ1-5, with TRBD1 matching over 9 bases. From germline, CDR1 is SGHVS and CDR2 FQNEAQ. The CDR3 has 16 residues. Germline trimming cut 1 base from V and 6 bases from J; bases unmatched to any gene: 7. The CDR3 loop reads CASSLGGTGGSQPQHF. For the CDR3, the DNA is TGTGCCAGCAGCTTAGGGGGTACAGGGGGCAGTCAGCCCCAGCATTTT.

As to this clone: The same CDR3 arises from other DNA sequences in this sample as well. The chain uses TRBV2 and TRBJ2-7; the match to TRBD2 covers 8 bases. The CDR3 contains 14 residues. Germline CDR1 SNHLY, CDR2 FYNNEI. With 5 bases clipped from V and 0 bases from J, the junction kept 3 bases outside the gene matches. CDR3 region: CASSSGTSSYEQYF. In DNA, the CDR3 is TGTGCCAGCAGTTCCGGGACTAGCTCCTACGAGCAGTACTTC. Variable domain in full (rest from reference TRBV2 and TRBJ2-7): EPEVTQTPSHQVTQMGQEVILRCVPISNHLYFYWYRQILGQKVEFLVSFYNNEISEKSEIFDDQFSVERPDGSNFTLKIRSTKLEDSAMYFCASSSGTSSYEQYFGPGTRLTVT.

V and J are TRBV12-5 and TRBJ2-7; D gene uncertain. This CDR3 is 14 amino acids long. Germline V lookup: CDR1 LGHNT, CDR2 FRNRAP. Trimming stripped 2 bases from V and 5 bases from J, with 13 bases between. The CDR3 loop reads CASGLRSVSDEQYF. CDR3 coding DNA: TGTGCTAGTGGTTTGAGGTCAGTCAGCGACGAGCAGTACTTC. Full variable domain (rest looked up from reference TRBV12-5 and TRBJ2-7): DARVTQTPRHKVTEMGQEVTMRCQPILGHNTVFWYRQTMMQGLELLAYFRNRAPLDDSGMPKDRFSAEMPDATLATLKIQPSEPRDSAVYFCASGLRSVSDEQYFGPGTRLTVT.